This T cell receptor (beta chain) was observed in a study of blood T cells in healthy people across ages. Overall study results and limits: Observed TCR beta diversity per million T cells went down as age went up. This fall followed a roughly linear course with age.

This clonotype occurred a few times. Its antigen is currently unknown. Combining a sample-barcoded 5' primer with a J-beta primer mix, a second PCR ran for roughly 6 to 12 cycles. MiXCR, run by TCRdb on the 5' RACE reads, gives a single entry per CDR3 protein. The repertoire holds more than 1,000,000 distinct CDR3 sequences, with 25% as singletons. The V gene's germline CDR1 is SGDLS and CDR2 YYNGEE. Trimming removed 0 bases at V and 2 bases at J, with 8 bases between. The length of the CDR3 is 14 residues. The sample was also reused in another study, on T cells of mothers and their children.

The TCR was taken from a girl aged 2 to 10 in good health. The rearrangement uses TRBV9 and TRBJ2-5, with a tentative D call TRBD2 (6 bases). Sequenced material: blood. The CDR3 bases are TGTGCCAGCAGCGTAGATGGGACTCAAGAGACCCAGTACTTC. The encoded protein is CASSVDGTQETQYF.